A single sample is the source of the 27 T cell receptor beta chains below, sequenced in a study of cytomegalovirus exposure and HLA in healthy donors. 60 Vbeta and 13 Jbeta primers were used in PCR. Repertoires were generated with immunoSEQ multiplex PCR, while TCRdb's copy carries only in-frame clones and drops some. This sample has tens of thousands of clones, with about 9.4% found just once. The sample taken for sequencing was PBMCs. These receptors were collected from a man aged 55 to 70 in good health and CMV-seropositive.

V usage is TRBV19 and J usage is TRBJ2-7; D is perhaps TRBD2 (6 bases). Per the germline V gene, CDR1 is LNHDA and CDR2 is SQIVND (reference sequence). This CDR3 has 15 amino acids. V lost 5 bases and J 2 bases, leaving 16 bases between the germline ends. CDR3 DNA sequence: TGTGCCAGTAGTCTCCGAGCGGGCGAAGCCTACGAGCAGTACGTC. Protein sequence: CASSLRAGEAYEQYV.

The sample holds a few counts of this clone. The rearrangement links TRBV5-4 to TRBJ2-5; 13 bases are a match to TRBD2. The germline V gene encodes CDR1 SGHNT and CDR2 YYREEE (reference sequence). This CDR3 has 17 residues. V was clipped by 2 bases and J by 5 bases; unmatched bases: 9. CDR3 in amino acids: CASSFKGTSGKGETQYF. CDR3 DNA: TGTGCCAGCAGCTTCAAAGGGACTAGCGGGAAGGGGGAGACCCAGTACTTC.

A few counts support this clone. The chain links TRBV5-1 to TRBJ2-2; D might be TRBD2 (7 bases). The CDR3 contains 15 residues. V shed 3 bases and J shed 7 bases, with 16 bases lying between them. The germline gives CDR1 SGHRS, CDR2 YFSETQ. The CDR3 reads CASSSSGGASGELFF. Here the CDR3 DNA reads TGCGCCAGCAGCTCTAGTGGGGGGGCCAGCGGGGAGCTGTTTTTT.

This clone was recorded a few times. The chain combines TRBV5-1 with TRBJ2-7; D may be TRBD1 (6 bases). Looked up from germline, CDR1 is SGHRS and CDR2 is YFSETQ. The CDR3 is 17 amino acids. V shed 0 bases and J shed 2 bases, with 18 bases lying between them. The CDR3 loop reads CASSLGPQLQGTYEQYF. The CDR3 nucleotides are TGCGCCAGCAGCTTGGGACCGCAACTACAGGGCACCTACGAGCAGTACTTC.

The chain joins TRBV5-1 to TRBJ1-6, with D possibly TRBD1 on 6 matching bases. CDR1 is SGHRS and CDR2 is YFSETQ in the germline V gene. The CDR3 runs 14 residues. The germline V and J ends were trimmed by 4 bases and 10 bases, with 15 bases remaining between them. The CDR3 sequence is CASSRGGTGSPLHF. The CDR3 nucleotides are TGCGCCAGCAGCCGAGGGGGAACGGGGTCACCCCTCCACTTT.

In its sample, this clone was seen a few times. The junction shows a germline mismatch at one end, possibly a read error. This CDR3 is CSVVVPGTEVFF. The CDR3 DNA reads as TGCAGCGTTGTGGTACCGGGGACTGAAGTTTTCTTT. The chain has TRBV29-1 and TRBJ1-1; maybe TRBD1 (5 bases). The CDR3 is 12 amino acids. From germline, CDR1 is SQVTM and CDR2 ANQGSEA.

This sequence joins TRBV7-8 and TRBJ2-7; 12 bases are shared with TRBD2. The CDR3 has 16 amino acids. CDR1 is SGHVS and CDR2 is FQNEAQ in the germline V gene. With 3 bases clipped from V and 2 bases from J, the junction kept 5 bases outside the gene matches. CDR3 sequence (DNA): TGTGCCAGCAGCTTCTCGGGACTAGCGGGTGCCTACGAGCAGTACTTC. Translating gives CASSFSGLAGAYEQYF.

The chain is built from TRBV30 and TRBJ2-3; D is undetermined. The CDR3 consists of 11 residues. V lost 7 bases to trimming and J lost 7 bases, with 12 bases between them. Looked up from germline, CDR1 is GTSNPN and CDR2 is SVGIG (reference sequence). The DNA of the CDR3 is TGTGCCTCGCAACGAGATAATACGCAGTATTTT. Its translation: CASQRDNTQYF.

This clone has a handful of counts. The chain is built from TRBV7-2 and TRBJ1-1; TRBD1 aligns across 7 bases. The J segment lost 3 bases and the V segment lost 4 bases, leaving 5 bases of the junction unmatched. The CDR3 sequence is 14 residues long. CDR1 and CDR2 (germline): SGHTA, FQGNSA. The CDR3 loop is CASSSKTGHTEAFF. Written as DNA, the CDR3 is TGTGCCAGCAGCTCCAAGACAGGGCACACTGAAGCTTTCTTT.

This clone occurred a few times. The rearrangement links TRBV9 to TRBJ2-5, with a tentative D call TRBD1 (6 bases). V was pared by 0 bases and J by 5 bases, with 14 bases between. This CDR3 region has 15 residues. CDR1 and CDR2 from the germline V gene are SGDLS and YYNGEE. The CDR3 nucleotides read TGTGCCAGCAGCGTAGGTAGTGGGGGCTCGGAGACCCAGTACTTC. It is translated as CASSVGSGGSETQYF. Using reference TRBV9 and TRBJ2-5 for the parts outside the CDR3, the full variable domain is DSGVTQTPKHLITATGQRVTLRCSPRSGDLSVYWYQQSLDQGLQFLIQYYNGEERAKGNILERFSAQQFPDLHSELNLSSLELGDSALYFCASSVGSGGSETQYFGPGTRLLVL.

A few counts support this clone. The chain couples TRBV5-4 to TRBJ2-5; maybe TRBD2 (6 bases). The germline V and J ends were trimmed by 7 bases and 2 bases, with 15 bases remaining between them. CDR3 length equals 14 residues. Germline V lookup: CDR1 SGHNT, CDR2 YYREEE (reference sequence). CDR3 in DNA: TGTGCCAGCTACCTTGAAGGGAGGCAAGAGACCCAGTACTTC. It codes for CASYLEGRQETQYF.

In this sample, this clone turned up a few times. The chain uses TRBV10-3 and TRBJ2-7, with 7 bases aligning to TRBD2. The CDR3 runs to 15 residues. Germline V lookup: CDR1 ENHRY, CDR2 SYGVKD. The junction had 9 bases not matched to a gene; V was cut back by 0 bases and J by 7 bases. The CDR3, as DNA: TGTGCCATCAGTGAGTCGAGCAGGTGGGGAGGGGAGCAGTACTTC. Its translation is CAISESSRWGGEQYF.

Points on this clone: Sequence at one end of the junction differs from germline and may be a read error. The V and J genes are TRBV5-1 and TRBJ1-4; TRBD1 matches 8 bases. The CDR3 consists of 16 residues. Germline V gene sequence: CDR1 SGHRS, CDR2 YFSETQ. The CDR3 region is CASRLGSTGDGEKLFF. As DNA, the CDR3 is TGCGCCAGCAGGTTGGGCTCGACAGGGGATGGGGAAAAACTGTTTTTT.

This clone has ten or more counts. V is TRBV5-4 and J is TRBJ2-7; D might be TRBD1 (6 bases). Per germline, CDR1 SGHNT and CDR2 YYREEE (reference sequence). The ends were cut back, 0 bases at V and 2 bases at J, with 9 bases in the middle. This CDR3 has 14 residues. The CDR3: CASSLDPGAYEQYF. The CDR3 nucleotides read TGTGCCAGCAGCTTGGACCCAGGGGCCTACGAGCAGTACTTC.

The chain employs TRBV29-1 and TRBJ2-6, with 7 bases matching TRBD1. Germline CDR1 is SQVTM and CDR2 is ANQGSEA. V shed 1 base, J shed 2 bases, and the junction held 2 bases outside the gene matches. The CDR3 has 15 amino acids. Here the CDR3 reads CSVEGTGAGANVLTF. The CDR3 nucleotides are TGCAGCGTTGAAGGCACAGGGGCTGGGGCCAACGTCCTGACTTTC.

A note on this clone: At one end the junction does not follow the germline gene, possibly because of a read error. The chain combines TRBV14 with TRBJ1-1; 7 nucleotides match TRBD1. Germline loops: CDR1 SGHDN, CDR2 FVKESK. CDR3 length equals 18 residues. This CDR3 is CASGQGTVMSLGSTEVFF. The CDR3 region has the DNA TGTGCCAGCGGCCAAGGGACAGTGATGTCCCTAGGTAGCACTGAAGTTTTCTTT.

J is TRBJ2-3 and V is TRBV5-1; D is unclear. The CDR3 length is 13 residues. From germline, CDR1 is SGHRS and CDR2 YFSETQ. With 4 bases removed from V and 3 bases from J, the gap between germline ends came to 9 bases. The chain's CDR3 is CASSDPGTDTQYF. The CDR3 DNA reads TGCGCCAGCAGCGACCCAGGAACAGATACGCAGTATTTT.

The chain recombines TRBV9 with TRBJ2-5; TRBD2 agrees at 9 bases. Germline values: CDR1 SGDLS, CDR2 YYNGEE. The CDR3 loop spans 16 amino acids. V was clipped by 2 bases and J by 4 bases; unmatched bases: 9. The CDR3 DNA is TGTGCCAGCAGCGTCCATAGCGGGAGTCTAGGAGAGACCCAGTACTTC. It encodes CASSVHSGSLGETQYF.

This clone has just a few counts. Written as DNA, the CDR3 is TGCGCCAGCAGCTTGGTGGCAGACTATGGCTACACCTTC. Its protein product is CASSLVADYGYTF. V usage is TRBV5-1 and J usage is TRBJ1-2; unclear D gene. The V end was cut by 0 bases, the J end by 3 bases, with 6 bases between. CDR3 length: 13 residues. In germline, CDR1 is SGHRS, CDR2 YFSETQ.

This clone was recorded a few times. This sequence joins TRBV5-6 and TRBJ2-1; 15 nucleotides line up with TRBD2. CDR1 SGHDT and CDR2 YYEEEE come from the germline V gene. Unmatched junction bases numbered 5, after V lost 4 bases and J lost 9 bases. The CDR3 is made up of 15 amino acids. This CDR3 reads CASSEGLAGGSEQFF. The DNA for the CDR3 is TGTGCCAGCAGCGAGGGACTAGCGGGAGGAAGTGAGCAGTTCTTC.

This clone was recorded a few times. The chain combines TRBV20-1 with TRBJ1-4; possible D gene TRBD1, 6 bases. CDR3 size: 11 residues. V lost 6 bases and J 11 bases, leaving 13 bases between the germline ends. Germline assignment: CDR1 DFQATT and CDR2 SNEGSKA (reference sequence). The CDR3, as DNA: TGCAGTGCACAAACAGGGATCAAACTGTTTTTT. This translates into CSAQTGIKLFF.

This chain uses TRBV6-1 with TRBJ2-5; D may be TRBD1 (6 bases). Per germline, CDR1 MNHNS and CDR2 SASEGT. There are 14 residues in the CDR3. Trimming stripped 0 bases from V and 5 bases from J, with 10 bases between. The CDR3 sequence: CASSEAGGHETQYF. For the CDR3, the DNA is TGTGCCAGCAGTGAAGCAGGGGGTCACGAGACCCAGTACTTC.

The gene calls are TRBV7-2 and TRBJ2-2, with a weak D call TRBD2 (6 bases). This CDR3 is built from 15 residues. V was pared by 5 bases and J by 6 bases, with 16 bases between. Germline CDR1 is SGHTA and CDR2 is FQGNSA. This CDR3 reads CASSAPSVPAGELFF. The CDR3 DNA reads TGTGCCAGCAGCGCTCCTAGCGTTCCAGCCGGGGAGCTGTTTTTT.

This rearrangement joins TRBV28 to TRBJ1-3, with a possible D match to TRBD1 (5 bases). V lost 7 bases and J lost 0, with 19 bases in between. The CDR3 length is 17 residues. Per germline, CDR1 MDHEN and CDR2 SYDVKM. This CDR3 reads CASIEDSLMSSGNTIYF. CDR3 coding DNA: TGTGCCAGCATCGAAGACAGTCTGATGAGCTCTGGAAACACCATATATTTT.

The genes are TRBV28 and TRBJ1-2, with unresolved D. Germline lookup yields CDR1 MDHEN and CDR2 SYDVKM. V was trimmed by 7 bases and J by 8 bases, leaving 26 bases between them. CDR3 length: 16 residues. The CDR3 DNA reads TGTGCCAGCACGTCCAATTCGGGGAGAAGCTTAGGGGGCTACACCTTC. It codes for CASTSNSGRSLGGYTF.

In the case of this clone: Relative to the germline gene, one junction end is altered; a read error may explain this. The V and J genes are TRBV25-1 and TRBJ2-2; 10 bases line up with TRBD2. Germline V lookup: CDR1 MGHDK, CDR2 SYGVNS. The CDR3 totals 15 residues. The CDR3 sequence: CASRIAGGSHRGAVF. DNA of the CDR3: TGTGCCAGCAGAATAGCGGGAGGTAGTCACCGGGGAGCTGTTTTT. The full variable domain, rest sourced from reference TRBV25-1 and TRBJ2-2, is EADIYQTPRYLVIGTGKKITLECSQTMGHDKMYWYQQDPGMELHLIHYSYGVNSTEKGDLSSESTVSRIRTEHFPLTLESARPSHTSQYLCASRIAGGSHRGAVFGEGSRLTVL.

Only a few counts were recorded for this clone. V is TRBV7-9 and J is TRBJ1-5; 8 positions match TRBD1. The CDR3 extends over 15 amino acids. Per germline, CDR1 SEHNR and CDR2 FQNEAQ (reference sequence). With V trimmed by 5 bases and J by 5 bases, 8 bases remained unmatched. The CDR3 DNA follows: TGTGCCAGCAGCCCGGACAGGGAAGTGGATCAGCCCCAGCATTTT. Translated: CASSPDREVDQPQHF.